This T cell receptor beta chain emerged from a study of control samples from healthy donors and cancer patients. Produced via immunoSEQ multiplex PCR; TCRdb's table is partial and in-frame only. The sample includes 130,000 or so clones, just under 95% of them seen just once. The sequenced material came from PBMCs. The receptor's source is a man aged 55 to 70 with colorectal cancer.

The CDR3 region is CASSYEAASYGYTF. The CDR3 DNA reads TGTGCCAGCAGTTACGAGGCAGCGAGTTATGGCTACACCTTC. The V gene is TRBV6-6, the J gene TRBJ1-2; no reliable D call. CDR1 is MNHNY, CDR2 SVGAGI, per germline (reference sequence). Trimming stripped 2 bases from V and 5 bases from J, with 12 bases between. The CDR3 is made up of 14 amino acids.